These 17 T cell receptor beta chains were sequenced from one sample in a study of T cell clonality in common variable immunodeficiency (dated by TCRdb to about 2015). To prepare the library, the immunoSEQ multiplex PCR assay was applied. The source is immuneACCESS, and TCRdb retained only in-frame sequences with V and J called. Part of the clones is not carried over; for the studies checked, unresolved V genes explain less than half of this, and the remainder is unexplained. The sample comprises about 47,000 clones, and every one was counted more than once. The ten largest clones represent 2% to 2.5% of the sample. Sequencing used peripheral blood mononuclear cells. The receptor set was obtained from a person aged 18 to 69 in good health.

This clone turned up a few times. CDR3 bases read: TGTGCCAGCTCACCCACCAGGGGTTCTACCGGTGGGCCC. Amino acid sequence: CASSPTRGSTGGP. In full, the CDR3 is CASSPTRGSTGGPLHF. The chain employs TRBV18 and TRBJ1-6; tentative D call: TRBD1 (6 bases). The read finishes 3 residues shy of the CDR3 end, and the germline J gene is used to complete it. CDR1 and CDR2 (germline): KGHSH, LQKENI. The length of the CDR3 is 16 residues.

This clone was counted ten times or more. The read comes to an end 3 residues before the CDR3 does, leaving the germline J gene to fill in the end. This rearrangement joins TRBV2 to TRBJ2-7, with 8 bases identical to TRBD2. Germline V gene lookup returns CDR1 SNHLY and CDR2 FYNNEI. This CDR3 has 12 residues. V was pared by 7 bases and J by 4 bases, with 3 bases of the junction left unmatched. The CDR3 DNA, read in part, is TGTGCCAGCATGCGGGGGGTGTACGAG. It specifies CASMRGVYE. The whole CDR3 region reads CASMRGVYEQYF.

The table lists this clone with many counts. The CDR3 goes on 3 residues after the read ends, and that part is filled in from the germline J gene. V is TRBV30 and J is TRBJ2-1; the D gene is possibly TRBD2 (7 bases). This CDR3 is 15 amino acids long. Looked up from germline, CDR1 is GTSNPN and CDR2 is SVGIG (reference sequence). V lost 3 bases to trimming and J lost 6 bases, with 18 bases between them. CDR3 sequence reads: CAWRGRPGEGNEQFF. The CDR3 DNA, read in part, is TGTGCCTGGAGGGGAAGGCCAGGGGAGGGCAATGAG.

This clone was detected ten times or more. The read finishes 3 residues shy of the CDR3 end, and the germline J gene is used to complete it. The J gene is TRBJ2-1, the V gene TRBV20-1; possible D gene TRBD2, 5 bases. The CDR3 sequence is 12 residues long. V lost 3 bases and J lost 9, with 12 bases in between. CDR1 is DFQATT and CDR2 is SNEGSKA in the germline V gene (reference sequence). The sequenced part of the CDR3 DNA is TGCAGTGCTAGGCTCCCCGGGGTTGAG. It translates to CSARLPGVE. The entire CDR3 reads CSARLPGVEQFF.

This clone was observed at least ten times. From the germline J gene comes the end of the CDR3, since the read stops 3 residues before it. The chain couples TRBV2 to TRBJ1-5, with 7 bases that match TRBD1. The trim removed 5 bases at V and 1 base at J, leaving 2 bases unmatched. This CDR3 has 14 amino acids. CDR1 is SNHLY and CDR2 is FYNNEI in the germline V gene. CDR3 DNA, as far as it was read: TGTGCCAGCAGTCGGGGACAGAGCAATCAGCCC. This sequence encodes CASSRGQSNQP. The whole CDR3 protein is CASSRGQSNQPQHF.

This clone was seen many times. Coverage ceases 3 residues before the CDR3 finishes, and the germline J gene fills in the end. This chain links TRBV19 with TRBJ2-5; 10 bases map to TRBD2. Germline CDR1 and CDR2: LNHDA and SQIVND (reference sequence). The CDR3 spans 15 residues. J gave up 1 base and V 6 bases, and 5 bases lay outside the gene matches. CDR3 bases read: TGTGCCAGTAGCGGGACTAGCGTCCGCCAAGAGACC. Translating gives CASSGTSVRQET. The whole CDR3 region reads CASSGTSVRQETQYF.

For this clone: With the read ending 3 residues before the CDR3 end, the germline J gene is used to fill in that end. This sequence joins TRBV7-6 and TRBJ2-2, with D possibly matching TRBD1 (5 bases). This CDR3 contains 16 residues. With 5 bases removed from V and 6 bases from J, the gap between germline ends came to 19 bases. The germline gives CDR1 SGHVS, CDR2 FNYEAQ. The covered CDR3 bases are TGTGCCAGCAGCAGCAGGGATCAAGCATTCGCCGGGGAG. It yields the protein CASSSRDQAFAGE. The whole CDR3 protein reads CASSSRDQAFAGELFF.

Comment on this clone: An end of the junction does not agree with germline; a read error may underlie this. The read comes to an end 3 residues before the CDR3 does, leaving the germline J gene to fill in the end. The J gene is TRBJ1-4, the V gene TRBV19, with D possibly being TRBD1 (5 bases). Looked up from germline, CDR1 is LNHDA and CDR2 is SQIVND (reference sequence). The CDR3 has 15 residues. The CDR3 DNA, read in part, is TGTGCCGGTAGTATACTAGGGGCAACTAATGAAAAA. Protein: CAGSILGATNEK. The whole CDR3 sequence reads CAGSILGATNEKLFF.

This clone has ten or more counts. The DNA ends 3 residues before the CDR3 does, and the rest of the CDR3 is filled in from the germline J gene. The V call is TRBV5-1, the J call TRBJ1-2, with TRBD1 matching over 8 bases. This CDR3 comprises 13 residues. Unmatched junction bases numbered 3, after V lost 2 bases and J lost 6 bases. Germline lookup yields CDR1 SGHRS and CDR2 YFSETQ. Incomplete CDR3 DNA: TGCGCCAGCAGCTTCTTACAGGGGGATGGC. This encodes CASSFLQGDG. The CDR3 in full is CASSFLQGDGYTF.

As regards this clone: The missing CDR3 end, 3 residues past where the read stops, is filled in from the germline J gene. The rearrangement links TRBV20-1 to TRBJ1-1; 8 bases match TRBD1. The V and J ends lost 5 bases and 1 base, in that order; junction bases with no gene match: 6. This CDR3 contains 14 residues. Germline values: CDR1 DFQATT, CDR2 SNEGSKA (reference sequence). The sequenced CDR3 bases are TGCAGTGCTGAGAAGGACAGGGCGAACACTGAA. This sequence encodes CSAEKDRANTE. In full, the CDR3 is CSAEKDRANTEAFF.

This clone was seen at least ten times. The CDR3 end lies 3 residues beyond the end of the read and is filled in from the germline J gene. The chain recombines TRBV30 with TRBJ2-3; TRBD1 matches at 7 bases. CDR1 is GTSNPN, CDR2 SVGIG, per germline (reference sequence). This CDR3 has 15 residues. Trimming cost V 0 bases and J 4 bases; bases outside gene matches: 7. Incomplete CDR3 DNA: TGTGCCTGGAGTGTATTGGGACAGTTCCCAGATACG. Its translation: CAWSVLGQFPDT. The whole CDR3 protein reads CAWSVLGQFPDTQYF.

This clone has a count of ten or more. The CDR3 end falls 3 residues outside the read, so it is completed with the germline J gene. The chain links TRBV7-8 to TRBJ1-6, with D possibly TRBD1 on 6 matching bases. This CDR3 contains 15 residues. Trimming removed 2 bases from V and 8 bases from J, with 13 bases in between. CDR1 and CDR2 from the germline V gene are SGHVS and FQNEAQ. The CDR3 sequence is CASSLIWGRDSPLHF. The DNA read from the CDR3 is TGTGCCAGCAGCTTAATCTGGGGGCGGGATTCACCC.

With regard to this clone: Sequencing ends 3 residues short of the CDR3 end; the germline J gene provides the rest. The J gene is TRBJ2-7, the V gene TRBV5-5, with D maybe TRBD1 (5 bases). Between the trimmed V and J ends, which lost 0 bases and 2 bases, there was a span of 9 bases. Germline V gives CDR1 SGHKS, CDR2 YYEKEE (reference sequence). This CDR3 has 14 amino acids. CDR3 DNA (partial): TGTGCCAGCAGCTTGGAGGGGCCCGCCTACGAG. Translation: CASSLEGPAYE. The full CDR3 protein reads CASSLEGPAYEQYF. The full variable domain, its missing parts supplied by reference TRBV5-5 and TRBJ2-7, is DAGVTQSPTHLIKTRGQQVTLRCSPISGHKSVSWYQQVLGQGPQFIFQYYEKEERGRGNFPDRFSARQFPNYSSELNVNALLLGDSALYLCASSLEGPAYEQYFGPGTRLTVT.

With regard to this clone: Given a much more abundant clone one base away, this may be a read error. The sequenced fragment ends 3 residues before the CDR3 boundary, so the rest is inferred from the germline J gene. The rearrangement links TRBV5-6 to TRBJ2-2, with D perhaps being TRBD1 or TRBD2 (7 bases each). The germline V gene encodes CDR1 SGHDT and CDR2 YYEEEE. The CDR3 loop spans 14 amino acids. Partial CDR3 DNA: TGTGCCAGCAGCTTCCGGGGAGGGGGCTCACCG. Its translation: CASSFRGGGSP. In full, the CDR3 reads CASSFRGGGSPLFF.

This clone has at least ten counts. The CDR3 is cut off 3 residues early in the read; its end comes from the germline J gene. V is TRBV20-1 and J is TRBJ2-2, with 15 bases identical to TRBD2. CDR1 is DFQATT, CDR2 SNEGSKA, per germline (reference sequence). The junction had 7 bases not matched to a gene; V was cut back by 6 bases and J by 5 bases. This CDR3 comprises 16 residues. CDR3: CSAYGLAGGETGELFF. CDR3 bases read: TGCAGTGCGTACGGACTAGCGGGGGGGGAAACCGGGGAG.

As to this clone: The sequenced fragment ends 3 residues before the CDR3 boundary, so the rest is inferred from the germline J gene. The genes are TRBV7-9 and TRBJ2-1; the match to TRBD2 covers 7 bases. Trimming took 6 bases from V and 6 from J; bases not matched to a gene: 5. The CDR3 contains 13 residues. Per the germline V gene, CDR1 is SEHNR and CDR2 is FQNEAQ (reference sequence). CDR3 amino acids: CASSSTGGNEQFF. The CDR3 bases that were read are TGTGCCAGCAGTTCGACGGGGGGCAATGAG.

This clone was detected a few times. From the germline J gene comes the end of the CDR3, since the read stops 3 residues before it. V gene TRBV20-1 combines with J gene TRBJ2-7; maybe TRBD1 (5 bases). From germline, CDR1 is DFQATT and CDR2 SNEGSKA (reference sequence). Trimming took off 3 bases at V and 2 bases at J, with 14 bases between the two ends. This CDR3 is built from 14 residues. CDR3 sequence: CSASRERFPYEQYF. The covered CDR3 bases are TGCAGTGCTAGCAGGGAAAGGTTTCCCTACGAG.